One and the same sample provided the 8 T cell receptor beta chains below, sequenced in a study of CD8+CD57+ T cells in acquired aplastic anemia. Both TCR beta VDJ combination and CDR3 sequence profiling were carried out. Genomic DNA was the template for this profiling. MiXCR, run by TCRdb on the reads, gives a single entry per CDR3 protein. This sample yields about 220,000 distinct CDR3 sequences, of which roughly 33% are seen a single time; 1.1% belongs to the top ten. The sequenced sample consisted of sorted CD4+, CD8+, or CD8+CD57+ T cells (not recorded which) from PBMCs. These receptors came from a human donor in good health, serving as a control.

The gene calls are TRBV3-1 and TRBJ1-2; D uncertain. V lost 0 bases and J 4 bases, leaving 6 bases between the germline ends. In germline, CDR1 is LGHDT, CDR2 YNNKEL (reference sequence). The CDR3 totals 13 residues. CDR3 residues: CASSQDDAYGYTF. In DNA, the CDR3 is TGTGCCAGCAGCCAAGACGACGCCTATGGCTACACCTTC.

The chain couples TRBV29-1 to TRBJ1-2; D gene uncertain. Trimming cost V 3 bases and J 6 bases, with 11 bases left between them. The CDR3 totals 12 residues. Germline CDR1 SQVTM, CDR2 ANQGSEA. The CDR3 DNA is TGCAGCGTTGATCGGTCAGCGGATGGCTACACCTTC. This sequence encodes CSVDRSADGYTF.

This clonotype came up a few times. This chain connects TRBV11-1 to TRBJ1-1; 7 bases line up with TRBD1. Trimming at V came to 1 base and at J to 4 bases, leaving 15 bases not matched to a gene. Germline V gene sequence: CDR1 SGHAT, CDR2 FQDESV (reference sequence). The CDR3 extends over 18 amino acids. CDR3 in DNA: TGTGCCAGCAGCTTAGTCATAAGGGGGCGCGGGGGCGGCACTGAAGCTTTCTTT. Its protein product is CASSLVIRGRGGGTEAFF.

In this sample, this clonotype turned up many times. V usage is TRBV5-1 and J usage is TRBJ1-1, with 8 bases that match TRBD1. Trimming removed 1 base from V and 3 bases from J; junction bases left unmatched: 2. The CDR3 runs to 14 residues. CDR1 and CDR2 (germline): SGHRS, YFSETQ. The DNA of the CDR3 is TGCGCCAGCAGCTTGCACAGGGGGGACACTGAAGCTTTCTTT. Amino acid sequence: CASSLHRGDTEAFF.

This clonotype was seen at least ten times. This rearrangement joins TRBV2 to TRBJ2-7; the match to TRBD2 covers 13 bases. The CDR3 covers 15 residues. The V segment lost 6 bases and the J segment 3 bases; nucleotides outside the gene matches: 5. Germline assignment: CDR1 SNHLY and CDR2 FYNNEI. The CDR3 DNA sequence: TGTGCCAGCAGAAGACTAGCGGGGGGAAACTACGAGCAGTACTTC. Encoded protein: CASRRLAGGNYEQYF.

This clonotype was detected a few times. This CDR3 reads CASSSGQGLIFSYTF. For the CDR3, the DNA is TGTGCCAGCAGTTCTGGACAGGGGCTTATTTTCAGCTACACCTTC. The gene calls are TRBV12-3 or TRBV12-4 and TRBJ1-2, with 9 bases that match TRBD1. The CDR3 spans 15 residues. After removal of 4 bases from V and 9 bases from J, the junction contained 12 bases not matched to a gene.

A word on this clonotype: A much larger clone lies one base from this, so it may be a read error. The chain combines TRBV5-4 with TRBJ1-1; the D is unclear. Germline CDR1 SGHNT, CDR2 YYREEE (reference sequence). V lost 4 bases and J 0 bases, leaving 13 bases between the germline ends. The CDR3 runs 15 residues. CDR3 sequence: CASSRIGSLNTEAFF. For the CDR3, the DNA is TGTGCCAGCAGCCGTATAGGCAGCCTGAACACTGAAGCTTTCTTT.

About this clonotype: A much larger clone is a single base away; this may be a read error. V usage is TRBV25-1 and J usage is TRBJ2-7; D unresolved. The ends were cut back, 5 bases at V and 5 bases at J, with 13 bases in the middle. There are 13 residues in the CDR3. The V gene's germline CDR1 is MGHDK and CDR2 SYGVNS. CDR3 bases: TGTGCCAGCAGTCCCCGAGTGACGGACGAGCAGTACTTC. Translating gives CASSPRVTDEQYF.